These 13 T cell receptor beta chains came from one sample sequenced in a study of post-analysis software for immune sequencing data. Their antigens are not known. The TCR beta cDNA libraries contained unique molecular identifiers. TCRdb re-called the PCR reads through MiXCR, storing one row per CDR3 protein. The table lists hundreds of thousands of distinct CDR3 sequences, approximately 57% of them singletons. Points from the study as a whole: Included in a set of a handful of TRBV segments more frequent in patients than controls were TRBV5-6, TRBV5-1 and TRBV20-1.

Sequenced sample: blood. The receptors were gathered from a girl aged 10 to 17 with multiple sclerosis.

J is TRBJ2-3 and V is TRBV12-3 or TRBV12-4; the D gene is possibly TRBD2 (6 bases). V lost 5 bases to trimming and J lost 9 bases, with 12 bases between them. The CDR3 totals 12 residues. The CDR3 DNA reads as TGTGCCAGCAGTCCCTGGGGGAGGACGCAGTATTTT. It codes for CASSPWGRTQYF.

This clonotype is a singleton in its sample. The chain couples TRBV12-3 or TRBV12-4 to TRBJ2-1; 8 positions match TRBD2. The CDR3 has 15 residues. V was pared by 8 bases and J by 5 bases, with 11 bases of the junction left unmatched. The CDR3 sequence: CASRLYGREDNEQFF. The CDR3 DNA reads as TGTGCCAGCCGCTTATACGGGAGGGAGGACAATGAGCAGTTCTTC.

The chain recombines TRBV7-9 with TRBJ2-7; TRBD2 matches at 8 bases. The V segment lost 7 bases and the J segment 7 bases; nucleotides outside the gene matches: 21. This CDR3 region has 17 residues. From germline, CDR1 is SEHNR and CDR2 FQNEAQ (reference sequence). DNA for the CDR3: TGTGCCAGCACTGGGAGACGGACTAGCAAATTCCGGGATGAGCAGTACTTC. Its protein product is CASTGRRTSKFRDEQYF.

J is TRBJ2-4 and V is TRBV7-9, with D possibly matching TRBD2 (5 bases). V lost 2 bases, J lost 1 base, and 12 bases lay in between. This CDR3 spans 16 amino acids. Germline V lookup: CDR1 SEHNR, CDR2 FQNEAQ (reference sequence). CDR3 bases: TGTGCCAGCAGCTTATCATTCGGAGGTGCCAAAAACATTCAGTACTTC. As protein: CASSLSFGGAKNIQYF.

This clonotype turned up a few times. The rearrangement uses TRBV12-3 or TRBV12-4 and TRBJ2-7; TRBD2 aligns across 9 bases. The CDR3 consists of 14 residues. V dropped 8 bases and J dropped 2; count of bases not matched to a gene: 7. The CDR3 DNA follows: TGTGCCAGCCACTTAGGGACTAGCCCCTACGAGCAGTACTTC. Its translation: CASHLGTSPYEQYF.

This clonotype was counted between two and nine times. This chain's CDR3 is CASSLGGAGDRYGYTF. DNA of the CDR3: TGTGCCAGCAGCTTAGGGGGGGCAGGGGATCGCTATGGCTACACCTTC. This chain uses TRBV7-9 with TRBJ1-2; TRBD1 might be the D (6 bases). V gave up 1 base and J gave up 4 bases, with 16 bases separating them. CDR1 is SEHNR, CDR2 FQNEAQ, per germline (reference sequence). The CDR3 length is 16 residues.

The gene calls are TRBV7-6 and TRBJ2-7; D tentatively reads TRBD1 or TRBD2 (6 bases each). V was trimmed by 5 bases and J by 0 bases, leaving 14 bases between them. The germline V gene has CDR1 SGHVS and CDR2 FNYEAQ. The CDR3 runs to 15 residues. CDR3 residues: CASSPRGRPSYEQYF. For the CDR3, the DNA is TGTGCCAGCAGCCCCCGGGGGCGGCCCTCCTACGAGCAGTACTTC. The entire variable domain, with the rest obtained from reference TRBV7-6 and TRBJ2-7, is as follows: GAGVSQSPRYKVTKRGQDVALRCDPISGHVSLYWYRQALGQGPEFLTYFNYEAQQDKSGLPNDRFSAERPEGSISTLTIQRTEQRDSAMYRCASSPRGRPSYEQYFGPGTRLTVT.

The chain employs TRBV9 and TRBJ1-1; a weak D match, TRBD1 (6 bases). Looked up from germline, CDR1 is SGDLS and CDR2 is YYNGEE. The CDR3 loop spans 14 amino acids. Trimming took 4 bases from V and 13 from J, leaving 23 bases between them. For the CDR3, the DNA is TGTGCCAGCAGCCCTCGGACAGAGGTCGGCGCATTTTTCTTT. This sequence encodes CASSPRTEVGAFFF.

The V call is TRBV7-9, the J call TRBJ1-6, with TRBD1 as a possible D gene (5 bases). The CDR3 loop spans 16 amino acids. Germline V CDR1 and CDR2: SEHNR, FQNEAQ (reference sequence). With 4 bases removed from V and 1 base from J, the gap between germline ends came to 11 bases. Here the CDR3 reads CASSSVGGSYNSPLHF. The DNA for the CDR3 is TGTGCCAGCAGCTCGGTCGGGGGTTCCTATAATTCACCCCTCCACTTT.

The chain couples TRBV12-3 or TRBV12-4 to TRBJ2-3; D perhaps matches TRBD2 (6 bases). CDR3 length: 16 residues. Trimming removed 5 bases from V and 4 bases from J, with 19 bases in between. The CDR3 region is CASSPAGRRVPDTQYF. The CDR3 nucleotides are TGTGCCAGCAGTCCAGCGGGCCGTAGGGTCCCAGATACGCAGTATTTT.

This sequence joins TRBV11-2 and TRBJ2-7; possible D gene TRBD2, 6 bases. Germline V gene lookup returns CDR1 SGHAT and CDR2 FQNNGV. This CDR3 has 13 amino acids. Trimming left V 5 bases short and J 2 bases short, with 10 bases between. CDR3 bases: TGTGCCAGCAGCATATTAGCGGCCTACGAGCAGTACTTC. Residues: CASSILAAYEQYF.

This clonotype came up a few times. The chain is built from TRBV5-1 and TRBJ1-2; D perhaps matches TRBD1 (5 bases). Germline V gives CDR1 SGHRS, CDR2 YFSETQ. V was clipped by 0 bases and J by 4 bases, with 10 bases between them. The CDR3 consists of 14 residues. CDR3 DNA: TGCGCCAGCAGCTTGGACAGGATTATCTATGGCTACACCTTC. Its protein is CASSLDRIIYGYTF.

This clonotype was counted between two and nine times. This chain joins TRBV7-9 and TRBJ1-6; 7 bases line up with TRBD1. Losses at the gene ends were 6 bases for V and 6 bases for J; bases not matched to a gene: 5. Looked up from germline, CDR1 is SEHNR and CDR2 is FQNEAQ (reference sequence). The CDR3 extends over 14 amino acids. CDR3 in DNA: TGTGCCAGCAGATCGACAGGGAGTAATTCACCCCTCCACTTT. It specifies CASRSTGSNSPLHF. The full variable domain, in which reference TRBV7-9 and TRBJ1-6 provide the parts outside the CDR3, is DTGVSQNPRHKITKRGQNVTFRCDPISEHNRLYWYRQTLGQGPEFLTYFQNEAQLEKSRLLSDRFSAERPKGSFSTLEIQRTEQGDSAMYLCASRSTGSNSPLHFGNGTRLTVT.